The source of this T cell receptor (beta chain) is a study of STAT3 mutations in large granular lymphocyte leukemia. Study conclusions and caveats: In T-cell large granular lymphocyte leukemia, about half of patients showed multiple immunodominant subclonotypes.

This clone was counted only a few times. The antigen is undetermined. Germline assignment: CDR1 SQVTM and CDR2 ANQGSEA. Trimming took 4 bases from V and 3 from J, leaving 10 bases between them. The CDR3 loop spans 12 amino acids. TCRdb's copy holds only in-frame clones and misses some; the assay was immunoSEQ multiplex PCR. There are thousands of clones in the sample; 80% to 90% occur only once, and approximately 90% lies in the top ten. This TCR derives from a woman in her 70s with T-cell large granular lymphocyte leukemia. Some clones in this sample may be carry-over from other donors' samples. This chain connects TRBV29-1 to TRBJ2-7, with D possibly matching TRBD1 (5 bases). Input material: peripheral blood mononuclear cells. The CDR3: CSVGQIGYEQYF. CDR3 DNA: TGCAGCGTTGGACAGATCGGCTACGAGCAGTACTTC.